This is a list of T cell receptor beta chains from one sample in a study of OX40 agonist ivuxolimab in advanced cancers. Here immunoSEQ multiplex PCR was the method, and the copy in TCRdb shows in-frame clones only, minus some. The sample has tens of thousands of clones, roughly 89% seen once. Material: CD4+ or CD8+ T cells sorted from blood, obtained in a trial of the OX40 agonist ivuxolimab. These receptors were obtained from an adult with an advanced solid tumor such as melanoma, head and neck, liver or kidney cancer. Both conserved end residues are part of each CDR3. D genes are given only for firm matches.

V gene: TRBV5-1
J gene: TRBJ2-5
D gene: .
CDR3 protein: CASSWGFGETQYF

V gene: TRBV28
J gene: TRBJ2-1
D gene: TRBD1
CDR3 protein: CASILDRGPYNEQFF

V gene: TRBV12-2
J gene: TRBJ2-1
D gene: .
CDR3 protein: CASRFWDDNQREDGNEQFF

V gene: TRBV2
J gene: TRBJ1-4
D gene: TRBD1
CDR3 protein: CASRGDRVLTNEKLFF

V gene: TRBV19
J gene: TRBJ1-4
D gene: TRBD1
CDR3 protein: CASVGQEYSTNEKLFF

V gene: TRBV27
J gene: TRBJ2-1
D gene: TRBD1
CDR3 protein: CASRLEDRGYNEQFF

V gene: TRBV6-5
J gene: TRBJ1-2
D gene: .
CDR3 protein: CASSPQGLGGYTF

V gene: TRBV4-1
J gene: TRBJ2-7
D gene: .
CDR3 protein: CASSRTSYEQYF

V gene: TRBV5-4
J gene: TRBJ2-3
D gene: .
CDR3 protein: CATIAASTDTQYF

V gene: TRBV9
J gene: TRBJ1-5
D gene: .
CDR3 protein: CASSVGLNQPQHF

V gene: TRBV28
J gene: TRBJ2-1
D gene: TRBD2
CDR3 protein: CASSSPRRSGTSSYNEQFF

V gene: TRBV4-1
J gene: TRBJ2-5
D gene: .
CDR3 protein: CASSQRFGQLETQYF

V gene: TRBV6-5
J gene: TRBJ2-1
D gene: .
CDR3 protein: CASSVGSWANEQFF

V gene: TRBV18
J gene: TRBJ2-7
D gene: .
CDR3 protein: CASSPGSKYEQYF

V gene: TRBV7-3
J gene: TRBJ2-1
D gene: TRBD1
CDR3 protein: CASSLQGALDEQFF

V gene: TRBV6-1
J gene: TRBJ2-3
D gene: .
CDR3 protein: CASRRVTDTQYF

V gene: TRBV19
J gene: TRBJ2-1
D gene: TRBD1
CDR3 protein: CASSGQGSNEQFF

V gene: TRBV6-5
J gene: TRBJ2-2
D gene: TRBD2
CDR3 protein: CATGGGSNTGELFF

V gene: TRBV9
J gene: TRBJ2-1
D gene: TRBD2
CDR3 protein: CASSARSGLAGDNEQFF

V gene: TRBV7-2
J gene: TRBJ2-1
D gene: .
CDR3 protein: CASSLIYNEQFF

V gene: TRBV27
J gene: TRBJ1-1
D gene: .
CDR3 protein: CASSRGTTTEAFF

V gene: TRBV5-4
J gene: TRBJ2-3
D gene: TRBD2
CDR3 protein: CASSDGGLAGTDTQYF

V gene: TRBV5-1
J gene: TRBJ1-2
D gene: .
CDR3 protein: CASSLLGESGYTF

V gene: TRBV6-5
J gene: TRBJ2-3
D gene: TRBD2
CDR3 protein: CASSYQRETDTQYF

V gene: TRBV7-8
J gene: TRBJ1-5
D gene: TRBD1
CDR3 protein: CASSFGAGGQPQHF

V gene: TRBV5-1
J gene: TRBJ2-5
D gene: .
CDR3 protein: CASSLEGTETQYF

V gene: TRBV5-4
J gene: TRBJ1-6
D gene: TRBD1
CDR3 protein: CASSLGQGALHF

V gene: TRBV29-1
J gene: TRBJ2-5
D gene: .
CDR3 protein: CSVGGRDGETQYF

V gene: TRBV5-6
J gene: TRBJ1-5
D gene: .
CDR3 protein: CASSFFGGNQPQHF

V gene: TRBV30
J gene: TRBJ1-2
D gene: .
CDR3 protein: CAWSVNGRGGYTF

V gene: TRBV7-9
J gene: TRBJ2-3
D gene: .
CDR3 protein: CASSLASSRTDTQYF

V gene: TRBV18
J gene: TRBJ2-7
D gene: .
CDR3 protein: CASSAPGVSYEQYF

V gene: TRBV29-1
J gene: TRBJ2-2
D gene: .
CDR3 protein: CSVVPILPPGELFF

V gene: TRBV30
J gene: TRBJ2-7
D gene: .
CDR3 protein: CAWSKTAGGYEQYF

V gene: TRBV2
J gene: TRBJ1-1
D gene: TRBD1
CDR3 protein: CASRGQVDTEAFF

V gene: TRBV29-1
J gene: TRBJ2-5
D gene: TRBD1
CDR3 protein: CSAAGGMETQYF

V gene: TRBV7-2
J gene: TRBJ2-5
D gene: .
CDR3 protein: CASSLDYQETQYF

V gene: TRBV6-1
J gene: TRBJ2-3
D gene: TRBD1
CDR3 protein: CASRSWDSNTDTQYF

V gene: TRBV7-9
J gene: TRBJ2-7
D gene: .
CDR3 protein: CASSAGQQTYEQYF

V gene: TRBV6-5
J gene: TRBJ2-1
D gene: TRBD1
CDR3 protein: CASSSTGGVDEQFF

V gene: TRBV7-2
J gene: TRBJ2-5
D gene: .
CDR3 protein: CASSSGGLAETQYF

V gene: TRBV18
J gene: TRBJ2-3
D gene: TRBD2
CDR3 protein: CASTRLAGGSTDTQYF

V gene: TRBV5-1
J gene: TRBJ2-1
D gene: .
CDR3 protein: CASSLDQMGVNEQFF

V gene: TRBV11-2
J gene: TRBJ1-1
D gene: .
CDR3 protein: CASRRGRDTEAFF

V gene: TRBV18
J gene: TRBJ2-7
D gene: .
CDR3 protein: CASSPQTEQYF

V gene: TRBV30
J gene: TRBJ2-5
D gene: .
CDR3 protein: CAWSPDSLGETQYF

V gene: TRBV4-3
J gene: TRBJ1-6
D gene: .
CDR3 protein: CASSQGTNSPLHF

V gene: TRBV9
J gene: TRBJ2-2
D gene: .
CDR3 protein: CASSAGPNTGELFF

V gene: TRBV30
J gene: TRBJ2-3
D gene: TRBD2
CDR3 protein: CAWRSGGRASDTQYF

V gene: TRBV2
J gene: TRBJ1-3
D gene: .
CDR3 protein: CASIRDSGNTIYF

V gene: TRBV4-1
J gene: TRBJ1-2
D gene: TRBD1
CDR3 protein: CASSQTTGEGYGYTF

V gene: TRBV27
J gene: TRBJ2-2
D gene: TRBD2
CDR3 protein: CASRGLAGLPTNTGELFF